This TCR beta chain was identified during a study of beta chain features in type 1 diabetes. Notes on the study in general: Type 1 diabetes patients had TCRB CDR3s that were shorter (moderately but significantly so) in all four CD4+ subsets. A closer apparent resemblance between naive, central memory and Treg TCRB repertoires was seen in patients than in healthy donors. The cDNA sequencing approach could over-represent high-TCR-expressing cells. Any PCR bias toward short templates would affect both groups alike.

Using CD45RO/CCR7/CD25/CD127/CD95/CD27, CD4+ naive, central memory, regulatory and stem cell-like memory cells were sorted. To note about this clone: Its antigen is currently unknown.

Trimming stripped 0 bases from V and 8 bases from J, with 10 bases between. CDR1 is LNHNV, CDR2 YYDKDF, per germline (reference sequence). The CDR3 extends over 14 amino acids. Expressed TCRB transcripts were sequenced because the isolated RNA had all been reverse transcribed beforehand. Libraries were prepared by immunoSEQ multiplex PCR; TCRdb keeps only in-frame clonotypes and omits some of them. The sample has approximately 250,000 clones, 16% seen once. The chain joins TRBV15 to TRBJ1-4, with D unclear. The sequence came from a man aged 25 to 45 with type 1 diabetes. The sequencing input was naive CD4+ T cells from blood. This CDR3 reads CATSREPRGEKLFF. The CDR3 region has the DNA TGTGCCACCAGCAGAGAACCCCGAGGGGAAAAACTGTTTTTT.